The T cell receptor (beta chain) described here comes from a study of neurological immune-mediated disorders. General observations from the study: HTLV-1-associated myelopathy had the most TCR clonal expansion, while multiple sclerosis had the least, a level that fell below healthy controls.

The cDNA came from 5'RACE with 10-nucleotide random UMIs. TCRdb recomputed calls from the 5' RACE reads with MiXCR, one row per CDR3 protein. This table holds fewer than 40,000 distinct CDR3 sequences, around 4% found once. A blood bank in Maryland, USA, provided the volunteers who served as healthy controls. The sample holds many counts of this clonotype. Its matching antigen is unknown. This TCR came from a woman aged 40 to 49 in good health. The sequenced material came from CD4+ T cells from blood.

For the CDR3, the DNA is TGCAGCGCCCTGATGGACATCTACAATGAGCAGTTCTTC. This codes for CSALMDIYNEQFF. The gene calls are TRBV20-1 and TRBJ2-1, with D possibly being TRBD1 (5 bases). Per germline, CDR1 DFQATT and CDR2 SNEGSKA (reference sequence). CDR3 size: 13 residues.